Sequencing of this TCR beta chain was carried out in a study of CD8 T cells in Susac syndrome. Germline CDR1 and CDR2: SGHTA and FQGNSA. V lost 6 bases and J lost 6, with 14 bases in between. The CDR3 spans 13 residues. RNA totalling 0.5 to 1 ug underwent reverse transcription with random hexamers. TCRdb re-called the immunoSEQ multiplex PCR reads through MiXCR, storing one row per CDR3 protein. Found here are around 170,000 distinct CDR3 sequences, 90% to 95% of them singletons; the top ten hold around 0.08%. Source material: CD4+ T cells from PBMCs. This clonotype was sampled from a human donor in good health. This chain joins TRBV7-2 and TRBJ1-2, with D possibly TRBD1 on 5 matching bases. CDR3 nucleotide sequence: TGTGCCAGCAGTCCCGGTCCGGGGCATGGCTACACCTTC. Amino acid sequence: CASSPGPGHGYTF.